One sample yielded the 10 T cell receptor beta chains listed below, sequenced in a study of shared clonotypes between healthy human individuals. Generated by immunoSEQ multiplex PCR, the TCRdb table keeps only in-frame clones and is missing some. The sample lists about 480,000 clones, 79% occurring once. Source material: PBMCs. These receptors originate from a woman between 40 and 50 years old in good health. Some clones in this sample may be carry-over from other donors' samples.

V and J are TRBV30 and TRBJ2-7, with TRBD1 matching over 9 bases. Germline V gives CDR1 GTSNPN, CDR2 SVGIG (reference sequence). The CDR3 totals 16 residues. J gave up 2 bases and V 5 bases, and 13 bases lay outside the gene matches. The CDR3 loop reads CAWLPEAGQGTYEQYF. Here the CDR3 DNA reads TGTGCCTGGTTACCAGAGGCGGGACAGGGAACCTACGAGCAGTACTTC.

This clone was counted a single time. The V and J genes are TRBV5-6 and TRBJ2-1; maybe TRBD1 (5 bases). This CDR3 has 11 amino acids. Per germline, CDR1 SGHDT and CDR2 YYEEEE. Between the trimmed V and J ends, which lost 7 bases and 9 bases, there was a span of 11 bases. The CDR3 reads CASYRGGEQFF. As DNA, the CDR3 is TGTGCCAGCTATAGGGGTGGTGAGCAGTTCTTC.

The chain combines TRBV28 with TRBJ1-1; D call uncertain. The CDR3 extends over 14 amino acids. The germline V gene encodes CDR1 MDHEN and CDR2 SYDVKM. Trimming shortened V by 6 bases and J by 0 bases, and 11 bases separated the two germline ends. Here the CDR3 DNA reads TGTGCCAGCAGGAGTGAGAGGATGAACACTGAAGCTTTCTTT. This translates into CASRSERMNTEAFF.

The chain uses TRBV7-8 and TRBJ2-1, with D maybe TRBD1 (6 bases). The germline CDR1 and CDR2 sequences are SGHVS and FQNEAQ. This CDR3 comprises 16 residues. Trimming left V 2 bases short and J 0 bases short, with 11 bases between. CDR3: CASSLWPRGSYNEQFF. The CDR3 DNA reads TGTGCCAGCAGCTTATGGCCCAGGGGCTCCTACAATGAGCAGTTCTTC.

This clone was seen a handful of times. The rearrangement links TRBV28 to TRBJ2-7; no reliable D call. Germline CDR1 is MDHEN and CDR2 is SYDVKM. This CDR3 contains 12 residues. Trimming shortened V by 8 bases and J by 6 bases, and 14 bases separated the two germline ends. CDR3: CASQHSLSEQYF. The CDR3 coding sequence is TGTGCCAGCCAACATAGTCTATCCGAGCAGTACTTC. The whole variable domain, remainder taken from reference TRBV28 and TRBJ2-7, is DVKVTQSSRYLVKRTGEKVFLECVQDMDHENMFWYRQDPGLGLRLIYFSYDVKMKEKGDIPEGYSVSREKKERFSLILESASTNQTSMYLCASQHSLSEQYFGPGTRLTVT.

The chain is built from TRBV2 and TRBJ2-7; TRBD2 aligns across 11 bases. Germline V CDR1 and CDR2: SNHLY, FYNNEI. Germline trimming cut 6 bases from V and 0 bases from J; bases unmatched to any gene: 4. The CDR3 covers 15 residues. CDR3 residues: CASSETSGSSYEQYF. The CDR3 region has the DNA TGTGCCAGCAGCGAAACTAGCGGGAGCTCCTACGAGCAGTACTTC.

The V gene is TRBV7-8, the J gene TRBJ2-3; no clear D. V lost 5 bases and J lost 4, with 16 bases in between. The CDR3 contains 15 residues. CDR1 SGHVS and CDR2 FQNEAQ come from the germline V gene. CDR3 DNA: TGTGCCAGCAGCCCAAGTAAGGGTTTGGCAGATACGCAGTATTTT. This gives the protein CASSPSKGLADTQYF.

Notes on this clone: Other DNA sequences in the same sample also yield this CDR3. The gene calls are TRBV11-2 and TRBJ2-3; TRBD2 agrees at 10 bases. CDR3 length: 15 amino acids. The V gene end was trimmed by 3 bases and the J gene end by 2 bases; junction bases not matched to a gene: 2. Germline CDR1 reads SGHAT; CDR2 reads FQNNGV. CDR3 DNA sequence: TGTGCCAGCAGCTTGGGGACTAGCGTCACAGATACGCAGTATTTT. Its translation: CASSLGTSVTDTQYF. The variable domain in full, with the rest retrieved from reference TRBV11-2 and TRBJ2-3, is EAGVAQSPRYKIIEKRQSVAFWCNPISGHATLYWYQQILGQGPKLLIQFQNNGVVDDSQLPKDRFSAERLKGVDSTLKIQPAKLEDSAVYLCASSLGTSVTDTQYFGPGTRLTVL.

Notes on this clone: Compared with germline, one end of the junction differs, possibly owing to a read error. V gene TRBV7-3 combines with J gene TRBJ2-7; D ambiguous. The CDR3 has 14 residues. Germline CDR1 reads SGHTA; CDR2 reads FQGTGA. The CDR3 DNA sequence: TGCGCCAGCAGCCCGACACGAACTTCCTACGAGCAGTACTTC. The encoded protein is CASSPTRTSYEQYF.

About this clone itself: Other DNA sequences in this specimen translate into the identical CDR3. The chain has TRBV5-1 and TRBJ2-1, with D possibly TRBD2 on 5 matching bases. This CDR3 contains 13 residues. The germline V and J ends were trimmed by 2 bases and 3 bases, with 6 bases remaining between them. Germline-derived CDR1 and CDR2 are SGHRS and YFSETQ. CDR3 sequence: CASSFTSYNEQFF. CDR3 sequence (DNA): TGCGCCAGCAGCTTCACTAGCTACAATGAGCAGTTCTTC.